The clone carrying this TCR beta chain was seen only a few times. This sample was included in a study of shared clonotypes between healthy human individuals. Data came from immunoSEQ multiplex PCR; TCRdb stores just in-frame clones and leaves some out. The data contain a few million clones, more than 80% of them singletons. V was trimmed by 2 bases and J by 1 base, leaving 17 bases between them. CDR1 and CDR2 from the germline V gene are LNHNV and YYDKDF (reference sequence). The CDR3 is made up of 17 amino acids. The clonotype originates from a man aged 18-30 years in good health. Some clones in this sample may be carry-over from other donors' samples. Sequenced: naive CD4+ T cells from PBMCs. Subset indicated: CD45RA+ positively selected. V gene TRBV15 combines with J gene TRBJ1-2; D unresolved. In DNA form, the CDR3 reads TGTGCCACCAGCAGACAGGATGCGGGCAGGCGTAACTATGGCTACACCTTC. It is translated as CATSRQDAGRRNYGYTF.